This T cell receptor (beta chain) came from a study of identical twins. TCRdb re-called the 5' RACE reads with MiXCR, one entry per CDR3 protein. The data show about 460,000 distinct CDR3 sequences, 14% seen once. This clonotype has just a few counts. CDR1 is DFQATT, CDR2 SNEGSKA, per germline (reference sequence). J lost 1 base, V lost 1 base, and 6 bases had no gene match. CDR3 length equals 17 residues. The sample was also linked to a second study, of yellow fever vaccine responses in identical twins.

Sequencing input: CD4+ T cells sorted from blood. V usage is TRBV20-1 and J usage is TRBJ2-3, with 12 bases identical to TRBD2. The TCR sequence derives from a woman in her late teens or twenties in good health. CDR3 protein: CSARGRSSGGGTDTQYF. The CDR3 bases are TGCAGTGCTAGAGGGCGGTCTAGCGGGGGGGGCACAGATACGCAGTATTTT.